This entry lists 5 T cell receptor beta chains sequenced from one sample in a study of T-cell reconstitution after alpha-beta-depleted transplantation in children. A TCRbeta library incorporating unique molecular identifiers was prepared. One entry per CDR3 protein, called by TCRdb with MiXCR from the PCR reads. This sample has hundreds of thousands of distinct CDR3 sequences, with around a sixth found just once. The sample in question was PBMCs from the stem cell graft donor, obtained from the stem cell graft. The origin of the receptors is a human donor who donated a stem cell graft to a child with acute myeloid leukemia.

The sample holds many counts of this clonotype. This chain uses TRBV5-6 with TRBJ2-3, with TRBD2 as a possible D gene (6 bases). The CDR3 covers 15 residues. Germline assignment: CDR1 SGHDT and CDR2 YYEEEE. V was clipped by 0 bases and J by 0 bases, with 8 bases between them. The CDR3 protein is CASSLARESTDTQYF. CDR3 sequence (DNA): TGTGCCAGCAGCTTGGCGCGGGAAAGCACAGATACGCAGTATTTT.

The chain employs TRBV5-1 and TRBJ1-1; no firm D call. Germline values: CDR1 SGHRS, CDR2 YFSETQ. The CDR3 loop spans 15 amino acids. With 6 bases removed from V and 1 base from J, the gap between germline ends came to 16 bases. The CDR3 nucleotides read TGCGCCAGCAAACTCCTCGAGGAAAAGAACACTGAAGCTTTCTTT. Its protein is CASKLLEEKNTEAFF.

In its sample, this clonotype was seen a few times. The chain carries TRBV10-3 and TRBJ1-2; no clear D gene. CDR3 length equals 12 residues. V shed 4 bases and J shed 8 bases, with 11 bases lying between them. The germline V gene encodes CDR1 ENHRY and CDR2 SYGVKD. The CDR3, as DNA: TGTGCCATCAGTGCTGGAGGGATCGGCTACACCTTC. The encoded protein is CAISAGGIGYTF.

This clonotype was seen more than once but under ten times. V gene TRBV7-2 combines with J gene TRBJ2-3; 12 positions match TRBD1. This CDR3 contains 17 residues. From germline, CDR1 is SGHTA and CDR2 FQGNSA. V lost 3 bases and J lost 1; bases outside the gene matches: 5. The CDR3 DNA follows: TGTGCCAGCAGCTTTGGGACAGGGGGCCCCCGCACAGATACGCAGTATTTT. Residues: CASSFGTGGPRTDTQYF.

This clonotype occurred many times. The CDR3 region is CASSLLQLQGRAPGGYTF. The CDR3 region has the DNA TGTGCCAGCAGCTTACTACAGTTGCAGGGACGGGCTCCGGGTGGCTACACCTTC. The rearrangement uses TRBV11-2 and TRBJ1-2; tentative D call: TRBD1 (5 bases). Germline CDR1 is SGHAT and CDR2 is FQNNGV. Trimming pared 2 bases from V and 7 bases from J, leaving 26 bases between. This CDR3 comprises 18 residues.